The sequence of this T cell receptor (beta chain) was determined in a study of blood T cells in healthy people across ages (dated by TCRdb to the mid-2010s). Regarding the study in general: In model experiments, template switching captured about one uniquely barcoded TCR beta cDNA molecule for every two T cells. To avoid experimental bias, donors of different ages were spread randomly across the sequencing lanes. Using deep sequencing normalized with unique cDNA molecular identifiers, the study measured how TCR beta repertoire diversity changes with age. Two additional independent replicas of 1 million unique cDNA reads from the same blood draw were analyzed for two donors (one aged 18 to 30 and one aged 80 or older). The donors were split into four age groups: young (average 16 years), middle-aged (39), aged (about 62) and long-lived (approximately 80).

Systemically healthy Caucasian individuals from Russia, 39 in total and aged about 6 to 100 years, were included as donors. Each donor gave about 11 milliliters of peripheral blood, drawn into EDTA-treated Vacutainer tubes. Ficoll-Paque density-gradient centrifugation was used to isolate PBMCs, with at least 6.5 million obtained per sample. Trizol reagent was used to extract total RNA from the PBMCs, yielding at least 5 micrograms per sample. For every donor, an aliquot of PBMCs went through flow cytometry to measure the percentages of naive CD45RAhigh/CD27high T cells. The library relied on 5' RACE. The reads were generated on an Illumina HiSeq 2500. A second 7 to 11 cycle PCR used a sample-barcoded 5' primer and a J-beta primer mix. A template-switch 5' adaptor carrying 12 random nucleotides introduced a unique molecular identifier onto each TCR beta cDNA molecule. Each sample yielded at least 2.5 million CDR3-containing paired-end reads. All of the RNA was converted into first-strand cDNA using the Mint cDNA synthesis kit, with a TRBC-specific oligonucleotide serving as the primer. Following uracil-DNA glycosylase treatment, all cDNA underwent a first 18-cycle PCR with the universal primers M1SS and BC2_uni_R. The authors processed their data as follows. Normalization of each sample was performed by random selection of 1 million high-quality reads, each carrying a distinct molecular identifier. Instead of being binned into consensus sequences, reads with shared molecular identifiers were discarded. MiTCR, set to a Q25 quality threshold and the strictest error-elimination algorithm, was used for CDR3 identification, clonotype clustering and error correction. A nonparametric unseen species model using Euler transformation provided a lower-bound estimate of total TCR beta diversity. TCRdb trimmed public reads at Q25 via fastp, called clones via MiXCR and kept in-frame beta chains. Duplicate CDR3 protein sequences are folded into a single record with the most common DNA and genes. None of the V and J calls come from the authors' own analysis; TCRdb made them. In all, the sample holds about 1,400,000 distinct CDR3 sequences, and 59% of those were seen once. The ten largest clones take up 5% to 7% of the sample.

Between the V and J ends, shortened by 2 bases and 3 bases respectively, the junction contains 12 bases. From its cysteine to its phenylalanine, the CDR3 spans 14 amino acids. The kept DNA is CDR3 alone, 42 bases in frame from the first base. The germline V gene (reference sequence) sets CDR1 to DFQATT and CDR2 to SNEGSKA. Turning to this clonotype: This receptor's antigen is unknown. No base quality information exists; no much larger clone differs at one position.

Overall study results and their limits: Conclusive comparison of naive and antigen-experienced compartments was prevented by the profiling of bulk unsorted PBMCs. Estimates of total diversity based on one million sequenced T cells were regarded as lower bounds and as underestimates. There was a strong correlation between observed TCR beta diversity and the percentage of naive T cells measured by flow cytometry. As age increased, observed TCR beta diversity per million T cells dropped in a roughly linear way, and a significant reduction was already evident by age 40. Donor CMV infection status was unknown, potentially confounding age-related changes in expanded clonotypes. The long-lived group showed more naive CD4+ T cells, fewer expanded clones and increased TCR diversity than the aged group, suggesting age selection.

The specimen was blood. The sequence is built from TRBV20-1 and TRBJ2-3; the D region possibly corresponds to TRBD2 (5 bases align). The source of this sequence is a man between 18 and 35 years old in good health. The CDR3 corresponds to CSARSWRKTDTQYF. The DNA is as follows: TGCAGTGCTAGATCCTGGAGGAAAACAGATACGCAGTATTTT.